This T cell receptor (beta chain) emerged from a study of siplizumab effects on memory and regulatory T cells. Of note for this clone: Antigen unknown.

General study findings and limits: Of the proliferating CD4+ or CD8+ clones, roughly 75-96% lacked a naive or memory phenotype that could be assigned. Tregs proliferating in siplizumab cultures lacked confirmation of their suppressive function. Major contributors to the alloresponse seemed to be naive T cells, which also appeared more diverse than memory cells. A minor share of alloreactive clones matched unstimulated subsets.

V dropped 10 bases and J dropped 4 bases, with 19 bases sitting between them. Germline lookup yields CDR1 MNHNS and CDR2 SASEGT. The CDR3 runs 14 residues. Clones were sequenced by immunoSEQ multiplex PCR, and TCRdb holds only the in-frame ones, with some missing. The table includes 120,000 or so clones, about nine tenths detected once. Specimen: CD4+ T cells sorted from blood. This receptor was identified in a human donor in good health. This chain joins TRBV6-1 and TRBJ1-2, with D uncertain. CDR3 sequence reads: CAIRLLPGSYGYTF. The CDR3 DNA reads as TGTGCCATCCGTCTGCTTCCCGGGAGCTATGGCTACACCTTC.